The present entry profiles one TCR beta chain with its context. Its specificity is not known. Germline lookup yields CDR1 ENHRY and CDR2 SYGVKD. The CDR3 contains 13 residues. V shed 4 bases and J shed 4 bases, with 8 bases lying between them. This sample was included in a study of PD-1 blockade in classical Hodgkin lymphoma. General study points: Possibly reflecting disease activity or prior therapy, repertoire differences have causes that remain undefined.

Each and every patient relapsed after autologous stem cell transplantation, and patients got differing brentuximab vedotin exposure. Thawed PBMCs yielded CD4+ T cells through magnetic negative selection. Profiling relied on immunoSEQ multiplex PCR, and the TCRdb table lists in-frame clones only, not all of them. The profile shows over 20,000 clones, 84% of them singletons. This specimen was CD4+ T cells from blood, taken at baseline. This clonotype originated in a human donor with classical Hodgkin lymphoma. The V call is TRBV10-3, the J call TRBJ2-1; D is undetermined. The CDR3 region is CAISAIGYNEQFF. For the CDR3, the DNA is TGTGCCATCAGTGCAATAGGTTACAATGAGCAGTTCTTC.